This T cell receptor beta chain was identified in a study of T cells in Graves' hyperthyroidism and ophthalmopathy (dated by TCRdb to between 2018 and 2021). As for the study more broadly: Peripheral blood samples were taken at initial diagnosis, before any treatment was given. Prospective prediction of ophthalmopathy was tested in an independent validation cohort of 18 to 20 hyperthyroidism patients and 15 to 17 patients who later progressed to ophthalmopathy. The study also compared thyroid tissue and blood T-cell repertoires from more than 5 Graves' hyperthyroidism patients. To identify distinguishing TCR V-J signatures, a discovery cohort of around 100 patients was used, comprising 43 with Graves' ophthalmopathy and around 60 with stable Graves' hyperthyroidism. According to the paper, TCR Vbeta CDR3 sequencing was carried out on approximately 140 peripheral blood samples, which came from under 50 ophthalmopathy, under 80 hyperthyroidism and approximately 17 progressor patients. The roughly 94 discovery patients were randomly divided into training and test sets at a 7:3 ratio. Once sampling was done, hyperthyroidism patients were given methimazole at a starting dose of 30 mg daily, whereas ophthalmopathy patients were given high-dose intravenous methylprednisolone. Study-level results and caveats: Most expanded thyroid clonotypes (frequency above 0.001) were also detected in blood, suggesting blood repertoires may reflect thyroid immune responses. In validation, the model predicted progression to ophthalmopathy with around 71% sensitivity and about 72% specificity, a median of 6.5 months before onset. Sample size was not statistically predetermined, and investigators were not blinded to group allocation. A 13 V-J signature model separated ophthalmopathy from stable hyperthyroidism, with approximately 87% sensitivity and about 81% specificity in cross-validation and 80%/75% in testing.

Stable Graves' hyperthyroidism was defined as no progression to ophthalmopathy during 18 months of follow-up. Hyperthyroidism patients were newly diagnosed, had a disease duration of under 2 months, and were aged 18 to 65 years. The study excluded patients with uncontrolled infections, other autoimmune diseases, pregnancy or lactation. Diagnoses relied on clinical symptoms, serum thyroxine and TRAb, thyroid ultrasound and orbital computed tomography. PBMCs were separated from about 10 ml of fresh peripheral blood using Ficoll-Paque density gradient centrifugation. Total RNA was extracted with Trizol reagent, and quality was checked on an Agilent 2100 Bioanalyzer. A remark on this clonotype: Its antigen is still unknown. There are no base qualities to consult, and no much larger clone falls within one base.

The TCR beta CDR3 regions were amplified from the RNA transcripts. For the first round of RT-PCR on the TCR CDR3, the HTBI primer set was used together with the Qiagen OneStep RT-PCR kit. Libraries were constructed in a second round of multiplex PCR, after which size selection and purification were carried out. Paired-end sequencing of the libraries was performed with 100 bp reads on an Illumina HiSeq2000. In the source study's methods: SOAPnuke was used to process the raw data, removing reads that contained adapters or uncalled bases, had a mean Phred below 15, or lacked an exact match to the constant primer or identifier. COPE v1.2.5 was used to merge high-quality paired reads, and clonotypes were defined as unique nucleotide sequences. Clonotypes were aligned to IMGT TRBV, TRBD and TRBJ reference segments using MiTCR v1.1. The analysis included only V-J combinations with a frequency above 0.0001, which together covered over 98% of the repertoires. A TCS score was defined as the ratio between F50 (clonal expansion) and ExV (chaos), using BLOSUM62-based TCRdist between CDR3 peptides within each V-J. Welch's t-statistics and random forest reduced just over 500 V-J features to 10 to 15, which were used in a naive Bayes classifier (R e1071). TCRdb handled the public reads itself, with Q25 trimming in fastp and clone calling in MiXCR, and kept productive beta chains. Duplicate CDR3 protein sequences are folded into a single record with the most common DNA and genes. It is TCRdb's table, rather than the study itself, that gives the V and J calls and clone size. The sample contains 500,000 to 600,000 distinct CDR3 sequences, 16% of them found a single time. Of the sample, roughly 18% is held by the ten largest clones.

Sequencing was done on a sample of blood. The clonotype originates from a woman aged 18-35 years with Graves' hyperthyroidism.

In nucleotide form, the sequence is TGTGCCAGCACTGCGACCCAACGGGTTGGGGACACAGATACGCAGTATTTT. It specifies CASTATQRVGDTDTQYF. Rearrangement joined TRBV28 to TRBJ2-3; the D gene lacks a confident call. V gives up 7 bases and J gives up 2 bases, and the segment between their germline ends measures 22 bases. The CDR3 runs 17 amino acids, cysteine and phenylalanine included. Only the CDR3 portion is preserved as DNA: 51 bases, with reading frame beginning at the first base. CDR1 and CDR2 were assigned from the germline V gene as MDHEN and SYDVKM.